This TCR beta chain is from a study of CD8+ T cells in alopecia areata. Whole-study results and caveats: An increase in clonality over normal scalp was evident in lesional scalp, especially alopecia totalis/universalis.

The sample's treatment: oral pan-JAK inhibitor, 5-10 mg twice daily. Peripheral blood and lesional scalp punch biopsies were taken from alopecia areata patients. CDR3 length equals 15 residues. As to this clone: Its specificity is not known.

cDNA prepared by RNA extraction and subsequent reverse transcription served as the template for sequencing. Assay used: immunoSEQ multiplex PCR; TCRdb lists only in-frame clones, some missing. Found here are about 280,000 clones, 55% to 75% of them singletons; the top ten hold roughly 1.8%. This receptor was taken from a human donor with alopecia areata. This chain links TRBV21-1 with TRBJ2-5; whether TRBD2, the table's D call, matches the DNA was not checked. TRBV21-1 is assigned pseudogene status. Source: CD4+ T cells sorted from blood, taken at week 24, from a patient treated with tofacitinib. Written as DNA, the CDR3 is TGTGCCAGCAGCCCCGAAACAGGGAGGGGAGAGACCCAGTACTTC. This gives the protein CASSPETGRGETQYF.